A single sample is the source of the 10 T cell receptor beta chains below, sequenced in a study of regulatory T cells in long-lasting Graves disease. With iRepertoire HTBI primers and Arm-PCR of CDR3 regions, TCR beta libraries were built. TCRdb called the multiplex PCR reads again in MiXCR, with one record for every CDR3 protein. The repertoire has under 500,000 distinct CDR3 sequences, roughly 20% of them found once; the top ten carry less than 25%. Time point described: persistent/refractory GD, antithyroid drugs over 5 years with positive TRAb. From RNA extracted from PBMCs, the TCR library was made. Sample: peripheral blood mononuclear cells (PBMCs), taken when the disease was refractory, from a patient treated with antithyroid drugs. These receptors came from a female donor with Graves disease.

This clonotype was detected many times. The chain links TRBV6-1 to TRBJ2-7, with D perhaps matching TRBD2 (6 bases). Germline V gene sequence: CDR1 MNHNS, CDR2 SASEGT. This CDR3 is built from 14 residues. V lost 7 bases to trimming and J lost 1 base, with 14 bases between them. In DNA, the CDR3 is TGTGCCAGCAAGCTGGGCGGGGATTCCTACGAGCAGTACTTC. This codes for CASKLGGDSYEQYF.

V gene TRBV7-9 combines with J gene TRBJ2-1; D remains ambiguous. CDR3 length: 14 residues. The germline V gene encodes CDR1 SEHNR and CDR2 FQNEAQ (reference sequence). The germline V and J ends were trimmed by 0 bases and 5 bases, with 8 bases remaining between them. CDR3 region: CASSLAPSHNEQFF. For the CDR3, the DNA is TGTGCCAGCAGCTTAGCACCCTCACACAATGAGCAGTTCTTC.

The genes are TRBV27 and TRBJ1-6; no clear D gene. The V end lost 4 bases, the J end lost 3 bases, and 13 bases lay between the germline ends. The CDR3 consists of 16 residues. Per germline, CDR1 MNHEY and CDR2 SMNVEV (reference sequence). CDR3 protein: CASSSTGFYYNSPLHF. The CDR3 nucleotides read TGTGCCAGCAGTTCAACCGGGTTCTACTATAATTCACCCCTCCACTTT.

This clonotype was found many times. The chain carries TRBV28 and TRBJ2-5, with 7 bases fitting TRBD1. Germline-derived CDR1 and CDR2 are MDHEN and SYDVKM. J gave up 4 bases and V 5 bases, and 7 bases lay outside the gene matches. This CDR3 is built from 14 residues. For the CDR3, the DNA is TGTGCCAGCAGTATCGGACAGGTTCGAGAGACCCAGTACTTC. Protein sequence: CASSIGQVRETQYF.

This clonotype occurred a few times. The rearrangement uses TRBV20-1 and TRBJ2-5, with D maybe TRBD1 (6 bases). The CDR3 is 14 amino acids. V lost 0 bases and J lost 5, with 13 bases in between. Germline V lookup: CDR1 DFQATT, CDR2 SNEGSKA (reference sequence). The CDR3 is CSARDPGDEETQYF. The DNA of the CDR3 is TGCAGTGCTAGAGACCCAGGGGACGAGGAGACCCAGTACTTC.

Of note for this clonotype: This may be a read error: a much more frequent sequence differs by one nucleotide. The gene calls are TRBV7-9 and TRBJ2-7; 7 bases line up with TRBD1. Germline CDR1 is SEHNR and CDR2 is FQNEAQ (reference sequence). The CDR3 loop spans 15 amino acids. V shed 1 base and J 2 bases; nucleotides not matched to a gene: 5. CDR3 nucleotide sequence: TGTGCCAGCAGCTTAGGATTCGGGACAGCCTACGAGCAGTACTTC. Translated: CASSLGFGTAYEQYF. Full variable domain (rest looked up from reference TRBV7-9 and TRBJ2-7): DTGVSQNPRHKITKRGQNVTFRCDPISEHNRLYWYRQTLGQGPEFLTYFQNEAQLEKSRLLSDRFSAERPKGSFSTLEIQRTEQGDSAMYLCASSLGFGTAYEQYFGPGTRLTVT.

The sample holds a few counts of this clonotype. The chain employs TRBV19 and TRBJ2-7, with TRBD2 matching 7 bases. From germline, CDR1 is LNHDA and CDR2 SQIVND (reference sequence). The CDR3 contains 15 residues. The trim removed 3 bases at V and 4 bases at J, leaving 9 bases unmatched. CDR3 loop: CASSMPSAGEYEQYF. CDR3 sequence (DNA): TGTGCCAGTAGTATGCCTTCGGCGGGAGAGTACGAGCAGTACTTC. Looking up the rest from reference TRBV19 and TRBJ2-7 gives the full variable domain: DGGITQSPKYLFRKEGQNVTLSCEQNLNHDAMYWYRQDPGQGLRLIYYSQIVNDFQKGDIAEGYSVSREKKESFPLTVTSAQKNPTAFYLCASSMPSAGEYEQYFGPGTRLTVT.

This clonotype was seen many times. The rearrangement links TRBV15 to TRBJ2-7; 8 bases match TRBD1. Germline CDR1 and CDR2: LNHNV and YYDKDF (reference sequence). Trimming at V came to 8 bases and at J to 4 bases, leaving 7 bases not matched to a gene. The length of the CDR3 is 13 residues. CDR3 in DNA: TGTGCCACCCAAGACAGGGGCGGTTACGAGCAGTACTTC. Its translation: CATQDRGGYEQYF.

CDR3 bases: TGTGCCTGGAGAGGGCAGGGGGCGATCTACGAGCAGTACTTC. As protein: CAWRGQGAIYEQYF. V is TRBV30 and J is TRBJ2-7; TRBD1 agrees at 8 bases. In germline, CDR1 is GTSNPN, CDR2 SVGIG (reference sequence). The CDR3 consists of 14 residues. V was pared by 3 bases and J by 3 bases, with 7 bases of the junction left unmatched.

V is TRBV4-3 and J is TRBJ1-3; D is undetermined. Germline loops: CDR1 LGHNA, CDR2 YSLEER. The CDR3 sequence is 17 residues long. The V and J ends lost 0 bases and 0 bases respectively, with 12 bases between them. The CDR3 nucleotides read TGCGCCAGCAGCCAAGAATCAGCAGGCTACTCTGGAAACACCATATATTTT. It is translated as CASSQESAGYSGNTIYF.